This is a list of T cell receptor beta chains from one sample in a study of identical twins. TCRdb redid the calling of the 5' RACE reads with MiXCR, one entry per CDR3 protein. The sample yields about 200,000 distinct CDR3 sequences, roughly 10% seen once. Sequencing was done on a sample of memory (CD45RO+) T cells sorted from blood. Receptor source: a woman under 30 in good health. Each CDR3 is given with its conserved first and last residue. D genes are given only for firm matches. Expanded clones get a size class; other rows say once, few or many, or leave the size out.

cdr3_nt	cdr3_aa	v_call	clone_size	j_call	d_call
TGTGCCAGCAGTTCGGCGGGAGGTTCTACCGGGGAGCTGTTTTTT	CASSSAGGSTGELFF	TRBV6-2/TRBV6-3	NA	TRBJ2-2	TRBD2
TGTGCCAGCAGTAGACAGCTGGGCACCGGGGAGCTGTTTTTT	CASSRQLGTGELFF	TRBV6-1	NA	TRBJ2-2	NA
TGTGCCAGCAGTCCTCGTGGGACCTCCTACGAGCAGTACTTC	CASSPRGTSYEQYF	TRBV12-3/TRBV12-4	many	TRBJ2-7	NA
TGTGCCAGCAGCCAAAGAACAGTCCGTGGGGGCACTGAAGCTTTCTTT	CASSQRTVRGGTEAFF	TRBV14	NA	TRBJ1-1	NA
TGCGCCAGCAGCCTCGGGGACAGCCTTAATTCACCCCTCCACTTT	CASSLGDSLNSPLHF	TRBV5-1	NA	TRBJ1-6	TRBD1
TGTGCCAGCAGCTCTGACAGGAGCGCGAACACCGGGGAGCTGTTTTTT	CASSSDRSANTGELFF	TRBV5-5	few	TRBJ2-2	NA
TGTGCCAGCAGGAGGTTCTCGGGGACCACTGAAGCTTTCTTT	CASRRFSGTTEAFF	TRBV12-3/TRBV12-4	NA	TRBJ1-1	NA
TGTGCCAGCAGCTCCTGGGGGAATCAGCCCCAGCATTTT	CASSSWGNQPQHF	TRBV7-2	NA	TRBJ1-5	NA
TGCGCCAGCAGCTTGGAGGGGGGAAGGAGCACTGAAGCTTTCTTT	CASSLEGGRSTEAFF	TRBV5-1	many	TRBJ1-1	NA
TGTGCCAGCAGCTCAACAGGGGATGGGGCCAACGTCCTGACTTTC	CASSSTGDGANVLTF	TRBV7-9	few	TRBJ2-6	TRBD1
TGTGCCAGCAGCTACCATAGCTCTGAAGCTTTCTTT	CASSYHSSEAFF	TRBV7-8	few	TRBJ1-1	NA
TGCAGTGCTACCCAGAGCTCTGGAAACACCATATATTTT	CSATQSSGNTIYF	TRBV20-1	few	TRBJ1-3	NA
TGTGCCAGCAGTGTCGACAAGAACACTGAAGCTTTCTTT	CASSVDKNTEAFF	TRBV6-4	many	TRBJ1-1	NA
TGTGCCAGCAGTAGGGGCCAGGGGGCTCATACGCAGTATTTT	CASSRGQGAHTQYF	TRBV25-1	NA	TRBJ2-3	TRBD1
TGTGCCAGCAGCTTGGTAGGGACTAGTCCCTACAATGAGCAGTTCTTC	CASSLVGTSPYNEQFF	TRBV5-6	NA	TRBJ2-1	TRBD2
TGTGCCACCAGCAGAACAGTTTATGGCTACACCTTC	CATSRTVYGYTF	TRBV15	NA	TRBJ1-2	NA
TGTGCCAGCAGCGCCACAGAGAATCAGCCCCAGCATTTT	CASSATENQPQHF	TRBV7-8	few	TRBJ1-5	NA
TGCAGCGTTGAAGGGATTTGGGACAGGGGGCACTACTATGGCTACACCTTC	CSVEGIWDRGHYYGYTF	TRBV29-1	NA	TRBJ1-2	TRBD1
TGTGCCAGTACCAGGGTCTCTAGCAATCAGCCCCAGCATTTT	CASTRVSSNQPQHF	TRBV19	NA	TRBJ1-5	NA
TGTGCCAGCCGTATCACAGGGGATTCACCCCTCCACTTT	CASRITGDSPLHF	TRBV2	few	TRBJ1-6	TRBD1
TGCAGTGCCGGTTCCTGGGACAGCTCCTACGAGCAGTACTTC	CSAGSWDSSYEQYF	TRBV20-1	NA	TRBJ2-7	TRBD1
TGCAGTGCTAGAGGGGGGTCCAGCGACCGCGAGCAGTACTTC	CSARGGSSDREQYF	TRBV20-1	many	TRBJ2-7	NA
TGTGCCAGCATGGACCCGAATCAGCCCCAGCATTTT	CASMDPNQPQHF	TRBV6-6	NA	TRBJ1-5	NA
TGTGCCAGCAGACCCCTCTTAGACCAAGAGACCCAGTACTTC	CASRPLLDQETQYF	TRBV7-9	NA	TRBJ2-5	NA
TGTGCCAGCAGTTTCATAGCGGGGGGTAACTACAATGAGCAGTTCTTC	CASSFIAGGNYNEQFF	TRBV6-5	NA	TRBJ2-1	TRBD2
TGTGCCAGTAGGGGGACAGGGGGGGAAAATCAGCCCCAGCATTTT	CASRGTGGENQPQHF	TRBV19	many	TRBJ1-5	TRBD1
TGTGCCAGCAGCTTTATGAGAGGGACAGCTAGAGGTATCTCCAACGTCCTGACTTTC	CASSFMRGTARGISNVLTF	TRBV11-2	few	TRBJ2-6	TRBD1
TGTGCCAGCAGACGGGGTTTACTCACAGATACGCAGTATTTT	CASRRGLLTDTQYF	TRBV6-1	many	TRBJ2-3	NA